This TCR beta chain was profiled in a study of cytomegalovirus exposure and HLA in healthy donors. Findings of the study overall: A further, later analysis showed that HLA-associated TCR beta chains (compared with equally common others) were more clonally expanded.

PCR amplification relied on 60 Vbeta primers (plus 13 Jbeta primers). The method was immunoSEQ multiplex PCR; TCRdb's version includes in-frame clones alone and lacks a portion of them. The sample has about 140,000 clones, 60% to 80% seen once. For this clone: What it binds is not known.

The V segment lost 4 bases and the J segment 5 bases; nucleotides outside the gene matches: 7. The CDR3 covers 15 residues. In germline, CDR1 is SGHDT, CDR2 YYEEEE. The specimen was PBMCs. The TCR originated in a woman aged 40 to 55 in good health and CMV-seronegative. This chain connects TRBV5-6 to TRBJ2-1; 9 bases match TRBD1. The CDR3 DNA reads TGTGCCAGCAGCCAGGGCCGGGACAGGGACAATGAGCAGTTCTTC. Encoded protein: CASSQGRDRDNEQFF.